This paragraph reports one T cell receptor (beta chain). No antigen is known for it. Base qualities are not provided; no much larger clone lies one nucleotide away. Sample time point, as interpreted from the label and publication: baseline pretreatment blood. The treatment or condition label, as the study defines it: 15 Gy SBRT to primary tumor, nephrectomy 4 weeks later. Serial peripheral blood from radiation-treated patients was sampled at baseline, 2 weeks and 4 weeks after SBRT to track tumor-enriched clonotypes. Renal cell carcinoma with clear cell pathology was present in all patients. Genomic DNA for TCR sequencing was prepared using the QIAamp DNA Blood Mini Kit (Qiagen). Only samples passing all quality control checks were included in the analyses. V has 0 bases trimmed and J has 10 bases trimmed; junction bases matching no gene number 5. Taken from the germline V gene, the CDR1 and CDR2 loops are LGHNA and YSLEER. The CDR3 starts with the cysteine, ends with the phenylalanine, and has 14 residues. Kept here is only the CDR3 DNA, which spans 42 bases and is read in frame from base 1.

This sample is part of a study of radiation and T cells in renal cell carcinoma (dated by TCRdb to the early 2020s). About the full investigation: The samples were obtained from a clinical trial, where primary renal cell carcinomas were treated with 15 Gy stereotactic body radiation therapy and then removed by nephrectomy 4 weeks afterward. In total, about 53 samples, comprising approximately 25 tumors and 27 peripheral blood samples, were subjected to TCR beta sequencing. In the approximately 57 samples combined, some 4,000,000 unique CDR3 nucleotide sequences were found, encoding approximately 2,900,000 unique CDR3 amino acid sequences. Overall results and qualifications from the work: Because no pretreatment tumor biopsies were available, whether clonotypes were present in the tumor at baseline could not be determined. In blood, the top tumor clonotypes increased from baseline to 2 weeks after radiation and then shrank by 4 weeks, which suggests a temporary expansion of tumor-resident clones. Effects of radiation dose or scheduling on the TCR repertoire could not be addressed with the single-armed trial design. Blood repertoire dynamics were not followed beyond 4 weeks after treatment.

TCR beta libraries were generated from genomic DNA with the immunoSEQ kit, following the manufacturer's recommendations. Library preparation used a first multiplex PCR with proprietary primers, then a second PCR adding unique barcodes, with bead cleanups after each round. Each sample batch included a kit-provided positive control reaction and a negative control reaction. The final libraries underwent checking on an Agilent 4200 TapeStation D1000 ScreenTape, volumetric pooling, and quantification by qPCR. Sequencing was performed on an Illumina NextSeq500 with a MidOutput 150-cycle cartridge, and 156 Read1 and 15 Index1 cycles were run with kit custom primers. The pooled library was loaded at around 1.1 pM with around 20% PhiX control spiked in. Per the original workflow: Vendor-processed data were analyzed in R, and a clonotype was defined as all T cells sharing the same CDR3 nucleotide sequence. In the clone abundance analyses, frequencies in each sample were normalized to that sample's 10,000 most abundant clones. Public T cell clones, which averaged fewer than five per sample, were excluded before analysis. Tumor-enriched and baseline blood-enriched clonotypes were defined by at least a 32-fold difference in abundance between compartments. A beta-binomial differential abundance model was used to identify clonotypes that expanded or contracted between blood time points. Similarity between tumor and blood repertoires was quantified using the Baroni-Urbani and Buser coefficient, and groups were compared with two-tailed Wilcoxon tests in R. TCRdb carries this immuneACCESS record with in-frame sequences only. Its versions omit some clonotypes, under half of them owing to an unresolved V gene in the studies checked, with the rest unexplained. V and J calls and clone size are given by that table; D and trimming were obtained from the DNA. This sample gives 50,000 to 75,000 clones in total; around 78% of them show up just once. 6% to 8% of the sample goes to the ten largest clones.

The starting material was blood, obtained from a patient whose treatment included radiotherapy and nephrectomy. The receptor chain draws on TRBV4-3 and TRBJ2-3; TRBD2 aligns with 9 central bases. This receptor was taken from a man aged 60-69 years with renal cell carcinoma. The DNA is as follows: TGCGCCAGCAGCCAAGATGGGACTAGCATCCCGCAGTATTTT. Its translation reads: CASSQDGTSIPQYF.